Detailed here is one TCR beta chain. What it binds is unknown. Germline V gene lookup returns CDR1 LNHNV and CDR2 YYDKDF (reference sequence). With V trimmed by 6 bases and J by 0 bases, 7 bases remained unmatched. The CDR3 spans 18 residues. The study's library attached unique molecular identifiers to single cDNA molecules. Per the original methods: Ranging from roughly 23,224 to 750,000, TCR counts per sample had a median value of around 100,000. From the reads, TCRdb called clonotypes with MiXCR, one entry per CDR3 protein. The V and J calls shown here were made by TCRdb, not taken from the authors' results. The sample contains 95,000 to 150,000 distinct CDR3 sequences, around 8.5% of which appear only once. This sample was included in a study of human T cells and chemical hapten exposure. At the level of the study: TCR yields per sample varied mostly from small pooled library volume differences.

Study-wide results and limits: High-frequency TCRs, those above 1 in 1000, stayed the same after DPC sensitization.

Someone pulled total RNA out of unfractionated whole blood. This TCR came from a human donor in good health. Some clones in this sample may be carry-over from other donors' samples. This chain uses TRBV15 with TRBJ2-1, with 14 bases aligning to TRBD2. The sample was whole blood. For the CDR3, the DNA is TGTGCCACCAGTTGGACTAGCGGGAGGTACGCCTCCTACAATGAGCAGTTCTTC. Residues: CATSWTSGRYASYNEQFF.